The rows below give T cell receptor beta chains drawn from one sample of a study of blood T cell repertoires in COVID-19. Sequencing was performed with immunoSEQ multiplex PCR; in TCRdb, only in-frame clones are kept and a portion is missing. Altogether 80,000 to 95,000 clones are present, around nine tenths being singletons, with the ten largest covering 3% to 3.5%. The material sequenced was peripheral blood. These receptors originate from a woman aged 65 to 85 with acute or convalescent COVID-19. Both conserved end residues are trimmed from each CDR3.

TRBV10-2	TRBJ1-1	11	ASSGRGNTEAF
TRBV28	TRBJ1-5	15	ASSLYGQGLSNQPQH
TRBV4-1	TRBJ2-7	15	ASSPKWEGGRTHEQY
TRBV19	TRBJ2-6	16	ATSSVRTSPGGANVLT
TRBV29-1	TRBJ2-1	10	SGTSSSNEQF
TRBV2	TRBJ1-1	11	ASSESTDTEAF
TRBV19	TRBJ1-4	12	ASTARPANEKLF
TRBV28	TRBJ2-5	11	ASSSPSRLAQY
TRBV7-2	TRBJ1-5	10	ASSRENQPQH
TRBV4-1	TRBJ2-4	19	ASSQGLGGTSGDLAKNIQY
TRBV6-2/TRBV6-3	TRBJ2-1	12	ASSFTGGYNEQF
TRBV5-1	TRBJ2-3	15	ASSYNPLQGGSDTQY
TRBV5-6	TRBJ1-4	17	ASSSLGQAFYPAEEKLF
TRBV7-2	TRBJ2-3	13	ASRSSSLNTDTQY
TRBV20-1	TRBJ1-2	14	SASSEGMGRGYGYT
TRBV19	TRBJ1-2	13	ASSIPGQGHYGYT
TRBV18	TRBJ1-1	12	ASSGTGGITEAF
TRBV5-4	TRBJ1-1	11	ASSLDRVTEAF
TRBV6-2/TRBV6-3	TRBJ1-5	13	ASSYGGYSNQPQH
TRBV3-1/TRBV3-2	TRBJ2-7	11	ASSRGSSYEQY
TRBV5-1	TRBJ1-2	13	ASSLDRVSGYGYT
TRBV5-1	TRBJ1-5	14	ASSLDGTGGGQPQH
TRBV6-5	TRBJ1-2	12	ASRKQGEGYGYT